Presented here are 10 T cell receptor beta chains from one specimen sequenced in a study of blood T cell repertoires in COVID-19. The repertoire was sequenced with immunoSEQ multiplex PCR; TCRdb's copy has only in-frame clones and lacks some. The sample consists of 300,000 to 350,000 clones, over 80% of them appearing once. Source material: peripheral blood. These receptors were taken from a man in his thirties or forties with COVID-19, enrolled during active disease.

The chain is built from TRBV9 and TRBJ2-1; no reliable D call. The germline V gene encodes CDR1 SGDLS and CDR2 YYNGEE. V dropped 0 bases and J dropped 1 base, with 8 bases sitting between them. The CDR3 is made up of 15 amino acids. The CDR3 here is CASSVAPSSYNEQFF. The CDR3 bases are TGTGCCAGCAGCGTAGCTCCGTCTTCCTACAATGAGCAGTTCTTC.

The table lists this clone with a count of one. The chain links TRBV6-4 to TRBJ2-1, with TRBD1 matching 7 bases. Trimming took 6 bases from V and 1 from J; bases not matched to a gene: 12. This CDR3 is 17 amino acids long. The germline V gene encodes CDR1 MRHNA and CDR2 SNTAGT. CDR3: CASRFKQGLTSYNEQFF. The CDR3 DNA sequence: TGTGCCAGCAGATTTAAACAGGGGCTTACTTCCTACAATGAGCAGTTCTTC.

The V and J genes are TRBV19 and TRBJ2-1; 12 nucleotides match TRBD1. Trimming took 5 bases from V and 5 from J; bases not matched to a gene: 7. This CDR3 has 16 residues. Germline V lookup: CDR1 LNHDA, CDR2 SQIVND (reference sequence). CDR3 residues: CASSSGDRGLNNEQFF. The CDR3 nucleotides read TGTGCCAGTAGTTCGGGGGACAGGGGGCTAAACAATGAGCAGTTCTTC.

This chain links TRBV2 with TRBJ1-2; tentatively, D is TRBD1 (5 bases). The CDR3 covers 17 residues. Germline assignment: CDR1 SNHLY and CDR2 FYNNEI. The ends were cut back, 2 bases at V and 3 bases at J, with 19 bases in the middle. The CDR3 DNA reads TGTGCCAGCAGTGAATTACGGGAGGGGAACCTTGACTATGGCTACACCTTC. It translates to CASSELREGNLDYGYTF.

The chain has TRBV6-6 and TRBJ1-1, with TRBD1 matching over 7 bases. The CDR3 contains 12 residues. Germline loops: CDR1 MNHNY, CDR2 SVGAGI (reference sequence). V shed 6 bases, J shed 5 bases, and the junction held 3 bases outside the gene matches. This CDR3 is CASSPGGTEAFF. CDR3 sequence (DNA): TGTGCCAGCAGCCCAGGGGGGACTGAAGCTTTCTTT.

The chain is built from TRBV20-1 and TRBJ2-1; 7 bases are shared with TRBD1. The CDR3 is 11 residues long. Germline V gene data show CDR1 as DFQATT and CDR2 as SNEGSKA (reference sequence). The CDR3 DNA reads TGCAGCCCGGCACAGGGGAATGAGCAGTTCTTC. It translates to CSPAQGNEQFF.

V gene TRBV28 combines with J gene TRBJ1-5; a possible D gene is TRBD1 (5 bases). Trimming pared 4 bases from V and 5 bases from J, leaving 18 bases between. The CDR3 length is 16 residues. The V gene's germline CDR1 is MDHEN and CDR2 SYDVKM. The CDR3 loop is CASSSGGRVIDQPQHF. CDR3 in DNA: TGTGCCAGCAGTTCTGGTGGCAGGGTTATCGATCAGCCCCAGCATTTT. Variable domain in full (rest from reference TRBV28 and TRBJ1-5): DVKVTQSSRYLVKRTGEKVFLECVQDMDHENMFWYRQDPGLGLRLIYFSYDVKMKEKGDIPEGYSVSREKKERFSLILESASTNQTSMYLCASSSGGRVIDQPQHFGDGTRLSIL.

V is TRBV25-1 and J is TRBJ2-1; tentatively, D is TRBD1 (6 bases). Trimming cost V 7 bases and J 3 bases, with 10 bases left between them. The CDR3 runs to 13 residues. Germline CDR1 MGHDK, CDR2 SYGVNS. CDR3 amino acids: CASKSDSYNEQFF. CDR3 in DNA: TGTGCCAGCAAATCGGACAGCTACAATGAGCAGTTCTTC.

This clone was seen once. The V gene is TRBV19, the J gene TRBJ1-2; possibly TRBD1 for D (5 bases). Per germline, CDR1 LNHDA and CDR2 SQIVND (reference sequence). The CDR3 has 16 residues. Trimming left V 3 bases short and J 0 bases short, with 14 bases between. The CDR3 here is CASSIYPWTPNYGYTF. The DNA for the CDR3 is TGTGCCAGTAGTATTTACCCCTGGACACCTAACTATGGCTACACCTTC.

This clone has only one observation. The chain employs TRBV25-1 and TRBJ1-4; 8 bases are a match to TRBD1. The ends lost 3 bases at V and 4 bases at J; junction bases unmatched: 4. CDR1 and CDR2 from the germline V gene are MGHDK and SYGVNS. The CDR3 loop spans 15 amino acids. The DNA of the CDR3 is TGTGCCAGCAGTGATCTGACAGGGGTTAATGAAAAACTGTTTTTT. Translating it yields CASSDLTGVNEKLFF.